The 24 T cell receptor beta chains reported below all come from one sample, sequenced in a study of blood T cell repertoires in COVID-19. Only in-frame clones appear in the TCRdb table, and some are missing; sequencing was by immunoSEQ multiplex PCR. Of approximately 220,000 clones listed, 80% to 90% were seen once; the top ten hold 3.6%. Sequences were obtained from PBMCs or T cells enriched from blood (not recorded which). These receptors came from a woman aged 40 to 49 who had been exposed to COVID-19.

This clone was detected only once. The chain is built from TRBV5-6 and TRBJ1-4; D is uncertain. Germline V gives CDR1 SGHDT, CDR2 YYEEEE. The CDR3 is 14 amino acids. V was trimmed by 3 bases and J by 6 bases, leaving 12 bases between them. Here the CDR3 DNA reads TGTGCCAGCAGCTCAGGAAGACCGGATGAAAAACTGTTTTTT. Its protein product is CASSSGRPDEKLFF. Combining the CDR3 with reference TRBV5-6 and TRBJ1-4 gives the whole variable domain DAGVTQSPTHLIKTRGQQVTLRCSPKSGHDTVSWYQQALGQGPQFIFQYYEEEERQRGNFPDRFSGHQFPNYSSELNVNALLLGDSALYLCASSSGRPDEKLFFGSGTQLSVL.

CDR3 in amino acids: CASSQDRDRGRNTIYF. The CDR3 DNA reads as TGTGCCAGCAGCCAAGACCGGGACAGGGGGAGGAACACCATATATTTT. The V and J genes are TRBV14 and TRBJ1-3, with 11 bases that match TRBD1. Losses at the gene ends were 0 bases for V and 7 bases for J; bases not matched to a gene: 5. Germline V gene sequence: CDR1 SGHDN, CDR2 FVKESK. The CDR3 consists of 16 residues.

This chain links TRBV5-1 with TRBJ2-3; TRBD1 matches at 7 bases. Germline trimming cut 1 base from V and 2 bases from J; bases unmatched to any gene: 4. Germline CDR1 is SGHRS and CDR2 is YFSETQ. The CDR3 has 15 residues. The CDR3, as DNA: TGCGCCAGCAGCTTGCGCGGACAGGACACAGATACGCAGTATTTT. Its translation: CASSLRGQDTDTQYF.

The J gene is TRBJ1-2, the V gene TRBV6-5; D remains ambiguous. This CDR3 has 12 residues. Germline V gene data show CDR1 as MNHEY and CDR2 as SVGAGI. V lost 5 bases to trimming and J lost 6 bases, with 10 bases between them. The CDR3 region has the DNA TGTGCCAGCAGTCCCGGTCGAGATGGCTACACCTTC. This encodes CASSPGRDGYTF.

Here the CDR3 reads CASSTRQGDGYTF. CDR3 nucleotide sequence: TGTGCCAGCAGCACCCGACAGGGGGACGGCTACACCTTC. V is TRBV3-1 (or the pseudogene TRBV3-2) and J is TRBJ1-2, with 9 nucleotides matching TRBD1. Per germline, CDR1 LGHDT and CDR2 YNNKEL (reference sequence). This CDR3 comprises 13 residues. V was pared by 5 bases and J by 8 bases, with 6 bases of the junction left unmatched.

V gene TRBV5-4 combines with J gene TRBJ1-2, with D possibly matching TRBD1 (6 bases). In germline, CDR1 is SGHNT, CDR2 YYREEE (reference sequence). This CDR3 is built from 15 residues. The V end lost 2 bases, the J end lost 8 bases, and 19 bases lay between the germline ends. CDR3 nucleotide sequence: TGTGCCAGCAGCTTCCGGGACACGGGCCTGCGGGGCTACACCTTC. This encodes CASSFRDTGLRGYTF.

This clone was seen only once. The V and J genes are TRBV7-2 and TRBJ1-1, with 7 positions matching TRBD1. The J segment lost 5 bases and the V segment lost 0 bases, leaving 6 bases of the junction unmatched. The CDR3 length is 15 residues. Germline V gives CDR1 SGHTA, CDR2 FQGNSA. This CDR3 reads CASSLAKGARTEAFF. The CDR3 DNA sequence: TGTGCCAGCAGCTTAGCGAAGGGGGCTAGGACTGAAGCTTTCTTT.

This clone is a singleton in its sample. The rearrangement joins TRBV19 to TRBJ2-1; 9 nucleotides align to TRBD2. Looked up from germline, CDR1 is LNHDA and CDR2 is SQIVND (reference sequence). Germline trimming cut 0 bases from V and 4 bases from J; bases unmatched to any gene: 4. The CDR3 length is 16 residues. CDR3 in amino acids: CASSIDNSGGYNEQFF. CDR3 in DNA: TGTGCCAGTAGTATAGATAATAGCGGGGGATACAATGAGCAGTTCTTC.

The DNA of the CDR3 is TGCGCCAGCAGTCTTAGCGGGGGGGGCACAGATACGCAGTATTTT. Its protein is CASSLSGGGTDTQYF. V gene TRBV4-1 combines with J gene TRBJ2-3; TRBD2 matches 11 bases. Germline assignment: CDR1 MGHRA and CDR2 YSYEKL. The CDR3 spans 15 residues. The V gene end was trimmed by 6 bases and the J gene end by 1 base; junction bases not matched to a gene: 3.

V usage is TRBV5-4 and J usage is TRBJ1-4; TRBD1 matches 7 bases. The CDR3 is 15 amino acids. Germline loops: CDR1 SGHNT, CDR2 YYREEE (reference sequence). The junction had 7 bases not matched to a gene; V was cut back by 3 bases and J by 5 bases. Written as DNA, the CDR3 is TGTGCCAGCAGCTGGTTAGACAGGGAGAATGAAAAACTGTTTTTT. It codes for CASSWLDRENEKLFF. Filled out from reference TRBV5-4 and TRBJ1-4, the complete variable domain reads ETGVTQSPTHLIKTRGQQVTLRCSSQSGHNTVSWYQQALGQGPQFIFQYYREEENGRGNFPPRFSGLQFPNYSSELNVNALELDDSALYLCASSWLDRENEKLFFGSGTQLSVL.

The genes are TRBV11-2 and TRBJ2-1; 8 positions agree with TRBD1. The V and J ends lost 5 bases and 9 bases, in that order; junction bases with no gene match: 6. CDR1 and CDR2 (germline): SGHAT, FQNNGV. This CDR3 is built from 13 residues. The DNA for the CDR3 is TGTGCCAGCAGCGAGGACAGGGAAGGTGAGCAGTTCTTC. Residues: CASSEDREGEQFF.

The chain has TRBV5-6 and TRBJ1-6; D is uncertain. The CDR3 covers 13 residues. Per germline, CDR1 SGHDT and CDR2 YYEEEE. V lost 0 bases, J lost 6 bases, and 4 bases lay in between. This CDR3 is CASSLGVNSPLHF. The CDR3 nucleotides read TGTGCCAGCAGCTTGGGAGTTAATTCACCCCTCCACTTT.

V gene TRBV5-1 combines with J gene TRBJ2-3; TRBD2 might be the D (6 bases). V was shortened by 0 bases and J by 7 bases, with 18 bases between the two germline ends. Germline values: CDR1 SGHRS, CDR2 YFSETQ. The CDR3 consists of 16 residues. CDR3 nucleotide sequence: TGCGCCAGCAGCTTGGCGGGCGGGGTGACCGTGAATACGCAGTATTTT. It encodes CASSLAGGVTVNTQYF.

The chain joins TRBV4-2 to TRBJ2-2; D ambiguous. The CDR3 is made up of 14 amino acids. Germline V gene data show CDR1 as LGHNA and CDR2 as YNFKEQ. The ends were cut back, 2 bases at V and 2 bases at J, with 6 bases in the middle. CDR3 in DNA: TGTGCCAGCAGCCAACCCACTAACACCGGGGAGCTGTTTTTT. This codes for CASSQPTNTGELFF.

This clone showed up just once. The chain carries TRBV7-3 and TRBJ2-1; D ambiguous. Trimming removed 4 bases from V and 7 bases from J, with 14 bases in between. The CDR3 has 14 amino acids. The germline CDR1 and CDR2 sequences are SGHTA and FQGTGA. The DNA for the CDR3 is TGTGCCAGCAGCTCGAACTTGGTTCCGAATGAGCAGTTCTTC. This encodes CASSSNLVPNEQFF. The whole variable domain, filled in from reference TRBV7-3 and TRBJ2-1, reads GAGVSQTPSNKVTEKGKYVELRCDPISGHTALYWYRQSLGQGPEFLIYFQGTGAADDSGLPNDRFFAVRPEGSVSTLKIQRTERGDSAVYLCASSSNLVPNEQFFGPGTRLTVL.

The chain links TRBV2 to TRBJ1-1; possible D gene TRBD1, 5 bases. The CDR3 is 13 amino acids. Trimming left V 7 bases short and J 7 bases short, with 16 bases between. Germline-derived CDR1 and CDR2 are SNHLY and FYNNEI. The CDR3 sequence: CASIREPALEAFF. The CDR3 coding sequence is TGTGCCAGCATCAGGGAACCCGCCCTTGAAGCTTTCTTT.

The CDR3: CASSLGQGTGNTIYF. Written as DNA, the CDR3 is TGCGCCAGCAGCTTGGGACAGGGGACTGGAAACACCATATATTTT. This chain links TRBV4-1 with TRBJ1-3; TRBD1 matches at 10 bases. This CDR3 has 15 amino acids. V shed 5 bases and J 2 bases; nucleotides not matched to a gene: 3. The germline V gene has CDR1 MGHRA and CDR2 YSYEKL.

The CDR3 DNA follows: TGTGCCAGCAGCAACCCCGACAGGGGTGGGCAGTTCTTC. Amino acid sequence: CASSNPDRGGQFF. This chain uses TRBV7-2 with TRBJ2-1, with 8 positions matching TRBD1. There are 13 residues in the CDR3. Trimming at V came to 5 bases and at J to 12 bases, leaving 9 bases not matched to a gene. Looked up from germline, CDR1 is SGHTA and CDR2 is FQGNSA. The full variable domain, rest sourced from reference TRBV7-2 and TRBJ2-1, is GAGVSQSPSNKVTEKGKDVELRCDPISGHTALYWYRQSLGQGLEFLIYFQGNSAPDKSGLPSDRFSAERTGGSVSTLTIQRTQQEDSAVYLCASSNPDRGGQFFGPGTRLTVL.

The chain joins TRBV9 to TRBJ2-7; maybe TRBD2 (5 bases). V was cut by 2 bases and J by 5 bases, with 14 bases left in between. CDR3 length equals 14 residues. Germline CDR1 reads SGDLS; CDR2 reads YYNGEE. CDR3 amino acids: CASSVHGESDEQYF. Here the CDR3 DNA reads TGTGCCAGCAGCGTCCATGGGGAGAGCGACGAGCAGTACTTC.

This chain joins TRBV4-2 and TRBJ2-7; no clear D. The CDR3 is 12 amino acids. Germline V gene sequence: CDR1 LGHNA, CDR2 YNFKEQ. Trimming cost V 1 base and J 7 bases, with 8 bases left between them. CDR3: CASSQGPREQYF. The CDR3 coding sequence is TGTGCCAGCAGCCAAGGCCCCAGGGAGCAGTACTTC.

A single count supports this clone. The gene calls are TRBV5-4 and TRBJ2-5; 9 nucleotides match TRBD1. Germline values: CDR1 SGHNT, CDR2 YYREEE (reference sequence). The length of the CDR3 is 16 residues. V was clipped by 3 bases and J by 2 bases; unmatched bases: 8. Here the CDR3 reads CASSSARDRGQETQYF. The CDR3 DNA reads as TGTGCCAGCAGCTCGGCCCGTGACAGGGGGCAAGAGACCCAGTACTTC.

This chain joins TRBV6-5 and TRBJ2-7; D possibly corresponds to TRBD1 (6 bases). The CDR3 has 14 residues. Trimming shortened V by 6 bases and J by 0 bases, and 12 bases separated the two germline ends. Germline CDR1 MNHEY, CDR2 SVGAGI. CDR3 loop: CASSRGGNSYEQYF. As DNA, the CDR3 is TGTGCCAGCAGCCGAGGGGGTAACTCCTACGAGCAGTACTTC.

In the case of this clone: Germline and junction disagree at one end, which may indicate a read error. The rearrangement links TRBV12-3 or TRBV12-4 to TRBJ1-5; possible D gene TRBD1, 6 bases. The CDR3 is 11 residues long. CDR3 sequence: CASSFSDRQDF. The CDR3 nucleotides read TGTGCCAGCAGTTTTTCAGACCGACAGGATTTT.

This clone was counted many times. The chain has TRBV4-2 and TRBJ2-1; 9 bases map to TRBD2. V lost 3 bases to trimming and J lost 7 bases; unmatched junction nucleotides: 10. Germline V gene lookup returns CDR1 LGHNA and CDR2 YNFKEQ. The CDR3 extends over 16 amino acids. Written as DNA, the CDR3 is TGTGCCAGCAGCCAGTCTCTAGCGGGACCTGCGAATGAGCAGTTCTTC. This translates into CASSQSLAGPANEQFF.